A selection of T cell receptor beta chains follows, all from one sample in a study of T-cell memory formation after mild COVID-19. TCRdb independently ran MiXCR on the 5' RACE reads; one entry per CDR3 protein. This sample has about 320,000 distinct CDR3 sequences, with around an eighth found just once. What was sequenced was PBMCs or a T cell subset sorted from them (not recorded which). The receptors derive from a man aged 18 to 30 who had mild COVID-19 (a few samples of this study predate the infection). Cell type and time point are not known. CDR3s include the opening cysteine and the closing phenylalanine or tryptophan. The D gene is left open where the match is weak. Expanded clones get a size class; other rows say once, few or many, or leave the size out.

TRBJ2-5 few - TRBV5-1 CASSLDVGRGETQYF TGCGCCAGCAGCTTGGATGTAGGCAGGGGAGAGACCCAGTACTTC
TRBJ1-1 many - TRBV7-2 CASSLDYQNTEAFF TGTGCCAGCAGCTTAGATTACCAGAACACTGAAGCTTTCTTT
TRBJ1-4 - TRBD1 TRBV5-1 CASSIGTGVATNEKLFF TGCGCCAGCAGCATAGGGACAGGGGTTGCAACTAATGAAAAACTGTTTTTT
TRBJ1-2 - TRBD1 TRBV7-2 CASSFDRGNYGYTF TGTGCCAGCAGCTTCGACAGGGGCAACTATGGCTACACCTTC
TRBJ2-1 few TRBD2 TRBV7-3 CASSHGTSGGDVQFF TGTGCCAGCAGCCACGGGACTAGCGGGGGGGATGTGCAGTTCTTC
TRBJ1-5 few - TRBV3-1 CASRGGRRSNQPQHF TGTGCCAGCAGAGGCGGCCGGAGAAGCAATCAGCCCCAGCATTTT
TRBJ1-1 - - TRBV7-3 CASSEQVMNTEAFF TGTGCCAGCAGCGAACAGGTGATGAACACTGAAGCTTTCTTT
TRBJ2-3 - TRBD2 TRBV3-1 CASSLWTSGGTADTQYF TGTGCCAGCAGCCTTTGGACTAGCGGGGGTACGGCAGATACGCAGTATTTT
TRBJ2-1 - - TRBV7-8 CASSDREGYNEQFF TGTGCCAGCAGCGACAGGGAGGGCTACAATGAGCAGTTCTTC
TRBJ1-1 few TRBD1 TRBV18 CASSPDREAEAFF TGTGCCAGCTCACCCGACAGGGAGGCTGAAGCTTTCTTT
TRBJ2-7 - - TRBV2 CASRARGGLYEQYF TGTGCCAGCAGGGCCCGCGGAGGGCTCTACGAGCAGTACTTC
TRBJ2-5 few TRBD2 TRBV20-1 CSGARSGGFQETQYF TGCAGTGGAGCCAGGAGCGGGGGGTTCCAAGAGACCCAGTACTTC
TRBJ1-1 many - TRBV7-3 CASSPTPENTEAFF TGTGCCAGCAGCCCTACCCCAGAGAACACTGAAGCTTTCTTT
TRBJ2-6 few - TRBV5-1 CASSLPDKANVLTF TGCGCCAGCAGCTTGCCAGACAAGGCCAACGTCCTGACTTTC
TRBJ1-1 - TRBD1 TRBV4-1 CASSPRTGTGGTEAFF TGCGCCAGCAGCCCCCGGACAGGGACAGGGGGCACTGAAGCTTTCTTT
TRBJ2-1 - TRBD1 TRBV25-1 CASSLGQGSDEQFF TGTGCCAGCAGTCTGGGACAGGGGTCGGATGAGCAGTTCTTC
TRBJ1-2 many - TRBV7-2 CASSLLPWGYTF TGTGCCAGCAGCTTACTTCCTTGGGGCTACACCTTC
TRBJ1-5 - - TRBV20-1 CSARPGGNSNQPQHF TGCAGTGCTAGACCAGGCGGTAATAGCAATCAGCCCCAGCATTTT
TRBJ2-5 - - TRBV27 CACRLPETQYF TGTGCCTGCCGGCTCCCGGAGACCCAGTACTTC
TRBJ2-6 few - TRBV6-2/TRBV6-3 CASSPWGTGANVLTF TGTGCCAGCAGCCCCTGGGGGACTGGGGCCAACGTCCTGACTTTC
TRBJ1-4 once - TRBV7-2 CASSPRTDYNEKLFF TGTGCCAGCAGCCCAAGGACAGATTATAATGAAAAACTGTTTTTT
TRBJ1-2 many TRBD1 TRBV9 CASSDRDRTNYGYTF TGTGCCAGCAGCGACCGGGACAGGACTAACTATGGCTACACCTTC
TRBJ2-4 few - TRBV4-2 CASSQGISKNIQYF TGTGCCAGCAGCCAAGGGATATCCAAAAACATTCAGTACTTC
TRBJ1-6 few TRBD1 TRBV10-2 CASSNRGDKYNSPLHF TGCGCCAGCAGTAACAGGGGAGATAAGTATAATTCACCCCTCCACTTT
TRBJ2-3 - - TRBV30 CAWTLRNTQYF TGTGCCTGGACTTTGAGGAATACGCAGTATTTT
TRBJ1-2 many TRBD1 TRBV20-1 CSVSQPGQGADGYTF TGCAGTGTTAGTCAACCGGGACAGGGGGCGGATGGCTACACCTTC
TRBJ2-7 few - TRBV6-1 CASSAPRALGEQYF TGTGCCAGCAGTGCCCCCAGGGCCCTTGGCGAGCAGTACTTC
TRBJ2-5 - - TRBV7-8 CASREGETQYF TGTGCCAGCAGAGAGGGGGAGACCCAGTACTTC
TRBJ2-3 - - TRBV5-1 CASSLAGTLDTQYF TGCGCCAGCAGCTTGGCCGGGACTTTAGATACGCAGTATTTT
TRBJ1-2 - - TRBV6-5 CASGGFPMGYTF TGTGCCAGCGGGGGGTTTCCGATGGGCTACACCTTC
TRBJ1-6 - - TRBV7-2 CASSLAGTTYNSPLHF TGTGCCAGCAGCTTAGCAGGGACAACCTATAATTCACCCCTCCACTTT
TRBJ2-2 - - TRBV5-6 CASSLRQGLLTTGELFF TGTGCCAGCAGCTTGAGGCAGGGACTGCTAACGACCGGGGAGCTGTTTTTT
TRBJ1-1 few - TRBV2 CASSPMRYTEAFF TGTGCCAGCAGCCCCATGCGGTACACTGAAGCTTTCTTT
TRBJ2-7 - TRBD1 TRBV5-1 CASSASGTGGEQYF TGCGCCAGCAGCGCTTCCGGGACAGGGGGCGAGCAGTACTTC
TRBJ2-3 - - TRBV10-2 CASSEPGLHTDTQYF TGCGCCAGCAGTGAGCCGGGACTCCACACAGATACGCAGTATTTT
TRBJ2-4 - TRBD2 TRBV4-3 CASSQDSPGLAGGQDIQYF TGCGCCAGCAGCCAAGACTCTCCGGGACTAGCGGGGGGGCAGGACATTCAGTACTTC
TRBJ2-5 many - TRBV4-3 CASSQHRGGRETQYF TGCGCCAGCAGCCAGCACAGGGGAGGGAGAGAGACCCAGTACTTC
TRBJ1-2 - - TRBV5-1 CASSPEVAGQNDGYTF TGCGCCAGCAGCCCGGAAGTTGCAGGGCAGAACGATGGCTACACCTTC
TRBJ2-2 many - TRBV27 CASSFPGGTGELFF TGTGCCAGCAGTTTCCCCGGGGGCACCGGGGAGCTGTTTTTT
TRBJ2-1 few TRBD2 TRBV7-8 CASTLPGGPGDEQFF TGTGCCAGCACCCTTCCGGGGGGGCCCGGGGATGAGCAGTTCTTC
TRBJ2-2 few - TRBV11-3 CASSLDGGLSTGELFF TGTGCCAGCAGCTTAGATGGAGGACTTTCAACCGGGGAGCTGTTTTTT
TRBJ1-2 many - TRBV12-3/TRBV12-4 CASSLIQGFIYGYTF TGTGCCAGCAGTTTAATTCAGGGTTTCATCTATGGCTACACCTTC
TRBJ2-7 few - TRBV4-1 CASSHSEAGIYEQYF TGCGCCAGCAGCCATTCTGAGGCAGGGATCTACGAGCAGTACTTC
TRBJ2-7 many TRBD1 TRBV5-1 CASSLGDRGEQYF TGCGCCAGCAGCTTGGGGGACAGGGGCGAGCAGTACTTC
TRBJ2-1 few - TRBV14 CASSQGWANEQFF TGTGCCAGCAGCCAAGGTTGGGCCAATGAGCAGTTCTTC
TRBJ1-1 - TRBD1 TRBV12-3/TRBV12-4 CASRDRLHTEAFF TGTGCCAGCCGGGACAGGTTGCACACTGAAGCTTTCTTT
TRBJ1-1 - TRBD1 TRBV15 CATSSRGPAFF TGTGCCACCAGCAGCAGGGGGCCAGCTTTCTTT
TRBJ2-1 few TRBD1 TRBV7-8 CASSQTGFYNEQFF TGTGCCAGCAGTCAGACAGGGTTCTACAATGAGCAGTTCTTC
TRBJ2-5 - - TRBV7-2 CASSFLERDQETQYF TGTGCCAGCAGCTTTTTAGAAAGGGATCAAGAGACCCAGTACTTC
TRBJ2-3 many TRBD2 TRBV7-8 CASSLVGLAGPDTQYF TGTGCCAGCAGCTTAGTAGGACTAGCGGGTCCAGATACGCAGTATTTT
TRBJ1-6 - - TRBV12-3/TRBV12-4 CASSFVGASNSPLHF TGTGCCAGCAGTTTTGTAGGGGCAAGTAATTCACCCCTCCACTTT
TRBJ2-7 - - TRBV6-1 CASSEGGGQNYEQYF TGTGCCAGCAGTGAAGGCGGTGGCCAAAACTACGAGCAGTACTTC
TRBJ2-5 few TRBD2 TRBV20-1 CSANALRTSAKETQYF TGCAGTGCAAACGCTCTAAGGACTAGCGCCAAAGAGACCCAGTACTTC
TRBJ2-5 - - TRBV20-1 CSAGAYLAISETQYF TGCAGTGCCGGCGCCTACCTAGCGATCTCTGAGACCCAGTACTTC
TRBJ2-7 few - TRBV2 CASSSGLGRGEQYF TGTGCCAGCAGTTCGGGACTGGGAAGGGGCGAGCAGTACTTC
TRBJ1-6 - - TRBV7-9 CASSPWAGDSPLHF TGTGCCAGCAGCCCCTGGGCAGGGGATTCACCCCTCCACTTT
TRBJ2-7 - - TRBV7-2 CASSPTLRDSIHEQYF TGTGCCAGCAGCCCAACGCTTCGGGACTCTATACACGAGCAGTACTTC
TRBJ1-4 few - TRBV7-6 CASSPIFGTNEKLFF TGTGCCAGCAGCCCAATCTTCGGAACTAATGAAAAACTGTTTTTT
TRBJ2-2 - TRBD1 TRBV10-3 CAISPGQGAGELFF TGTGCCATCAGTCCGGGACAGGGTGCCGGGGAGCTGTTTTTT
TRBJ2-2 - TRBD1 TRBV4-1 CASSSRDRGITGELFF TGCGCCAGCAGCTCGCGGGACAGGGGGATCACCGGGGAGCTGTTTTTT